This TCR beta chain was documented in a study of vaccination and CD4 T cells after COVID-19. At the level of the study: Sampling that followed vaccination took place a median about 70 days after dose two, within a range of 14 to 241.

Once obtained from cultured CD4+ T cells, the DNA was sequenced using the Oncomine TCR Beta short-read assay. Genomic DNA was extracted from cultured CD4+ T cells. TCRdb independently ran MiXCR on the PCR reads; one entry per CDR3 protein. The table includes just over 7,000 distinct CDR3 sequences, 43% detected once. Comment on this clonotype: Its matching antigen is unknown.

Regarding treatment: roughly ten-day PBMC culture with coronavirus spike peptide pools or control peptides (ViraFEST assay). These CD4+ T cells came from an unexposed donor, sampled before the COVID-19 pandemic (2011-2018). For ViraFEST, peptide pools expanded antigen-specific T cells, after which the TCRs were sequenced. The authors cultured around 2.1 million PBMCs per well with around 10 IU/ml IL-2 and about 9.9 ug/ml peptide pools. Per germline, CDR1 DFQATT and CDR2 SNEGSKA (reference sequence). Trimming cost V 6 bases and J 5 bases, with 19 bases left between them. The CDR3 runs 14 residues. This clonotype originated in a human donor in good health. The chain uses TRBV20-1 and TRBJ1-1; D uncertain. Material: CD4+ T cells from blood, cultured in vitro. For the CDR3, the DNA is TGCAGTGCAACGCCTAGGGCGACAAGGACTGAAGCTTTCTTT. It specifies CSATPRATRTEAFF.